This passage covers 8 T cell receptor beta chains from one sample sequenced in a study of CD8 T cells in ankylosing spondylitis. Study-wide findings and caveats: It appeared that ankylosing spondylitis blood was characterized by a TCR beta motif of several highly homologous variants.

These receptors' targets are unknown. One entry per CDR3 protein, called by TCRdb with MiXCR from the 5' RACE reads. The sample has some 85,000 distinct CDR3 sequences, more than 8.5% seen once. The material sequenced was blood, either unsorted or a sorted T cell fraction (not recorded which). The receptors come from a male donor with ankylosing spondylitis.

This clonotype was detected ten times or more. The rearrangement links TRBV15 to TRBJ2-3, with D perhaps TRBD1 or TRBD2 (6 bases each). Trimming left V 1 base short and J 6 bases short, with 20 bases between. The CDR3 length is 17 residues. Germline V gives CDR1 LNHNV, CDR2 YYDKDF (reference sequence). The chain's CDR3 is CATSRGGAPNPTDTQYF. In nucleotides, the CDR3 is TGTGCCACCAGCAGAGGGGGGGCTCCCAATCCGACCGATACGCAGTATTTT.

This clonotype was recorded many times. The chain links TRBV20-1 to TRBJ2-1, with 7 bases lining up with TRBD1. This CDR3 spans 14 amino acids. Germline V gene sequence: CDR1 DFQATT, CDR2 SNEGSKA (reference sequence). V shed 6 bases, J shed 8 bases, and the junction held 13 bases outside the gene matches. The CDR3 reads CSALGGQDFHEQFF. The CDR3 DNA sequence: TGCAGTGCGTTGGGTGGACAGGATTTTCATGAGCAGTTCTTC.

This rearrangement joins TRBV7-9 to TRBJ2-7; D remains unclear. This CDR3 contains 14 residues. Germline V gene sequence: CDR1 SEHNR, CDR2 FQNEAQ (reference sequence). The germline V and J ends were trimmed by 1 base and 2 bases, with 9 bases remaining between them. The CDR3, as DNA: TGTGCCAGCAGCTTAGAGATAGGACCCTACGAGCAGTACTTC. Translated, it gives CASSLEIGPYEQYF.

At least ten counts were recorded for this clonotype. The chain is built from TRBV6-1 and TRBJ1-1; D call uncertain. Germline V CDR1 and CDR2: MNHNS, SASEGT. The CDR3 runs to 15 residues. Deletions cut 6 bases from V and 0 bases from J, with 14 bases between. DNA for the CDR3: TGTGCCAGCAGCCCGGACGGCCTCATGAACACTGAAGCTTTCTTT. Its protein is CASSPDGLMNTEAFF.

In its sample, this clonotype was seen a few times. V and J are TRBV7-2 and TRBJ2-3; D is possibly TRBD2 (6 bases). This CDR3 spans 15 amino acids. Germline V gene data show CDR1 as SGHTA and CDR2 as FQGNSA. Trimming took off 7 bases at V and 5 bases at J, with 19 bases between the two ends. CDR3 DNA: TGTGCCAGCACTTCTGGGGGGAGAGGAGGAGATACGCAGTATTTT. It is translated as CASTSGGRGGDTQYF.

This clonotype was seen repeatedly, ten times or more. J is TRBJ2-2 and V is TRBV3-1; D call uncertain. The V end lost 4 bases, the J end lost 3 bases, and 12 bases lay between the germline ends. From germline, CDR1 is LGHDT and CDR2 YNNKEL (reference sequence). The CDR3 contains 15 residues. CDR3 coding DNA: TGTGCCAGCAGCCCCGGACCCCACTACACCGGGGAGCTGTTTTTT. Amino acids: CASSPGPHYTGELFF.

The chain employs TRBV6-1 and TRBJ2-1; the match to TRBD2 covers 10 bases. The V gene's germline CDR1 is MNHNS and CDR2 SASEGT. The CDR3 covers 15 residues. V dropped 1 base and J dropped 4; count of bases not matched to a gene: 1. The CDR3 nucleotides read TGTGCCAGCAGTGAAGGGACTAGCGGATACAATGAGCAGTTCTTC. Protein product: CASSEGTSGYNEQFF.

This CDR3 reads CASSRQGGVLQPQHF. DNA of the CDR3: TGTGCCAGCAGTCGACAGGGGGGGGTTCTTCAGCCCCAGCATTTT. The chain has TRBV27 and TRBJ1-5; 9 nucleotides agree with TRBD1. Germline assignment: CDR1 MNHEY and CDR2 SMNVEV (reference sequence). The ends lost 5 bases at V and 6 bases at J; junction bases unmatched: 8. CDR3 length equals 15 residues.